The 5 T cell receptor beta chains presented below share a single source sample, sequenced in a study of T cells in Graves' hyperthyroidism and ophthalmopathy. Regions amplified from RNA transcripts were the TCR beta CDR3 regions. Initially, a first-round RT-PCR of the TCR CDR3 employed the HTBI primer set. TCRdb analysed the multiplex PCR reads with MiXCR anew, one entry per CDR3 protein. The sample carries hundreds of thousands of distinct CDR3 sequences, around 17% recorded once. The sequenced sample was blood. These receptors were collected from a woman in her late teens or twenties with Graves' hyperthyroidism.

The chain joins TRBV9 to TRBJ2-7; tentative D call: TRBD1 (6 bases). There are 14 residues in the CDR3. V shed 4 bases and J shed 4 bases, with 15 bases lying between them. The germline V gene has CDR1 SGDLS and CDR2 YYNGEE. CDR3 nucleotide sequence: TGTGCCAGCAGCTCAACCGACAGGCATTACGAGCAGTACTTC. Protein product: CASSSTDRHYEQYF.

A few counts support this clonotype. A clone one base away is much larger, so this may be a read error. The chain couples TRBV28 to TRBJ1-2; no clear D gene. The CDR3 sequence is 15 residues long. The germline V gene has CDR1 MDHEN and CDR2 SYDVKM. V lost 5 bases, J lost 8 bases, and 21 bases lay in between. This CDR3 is CASSGRSISAGGYTF. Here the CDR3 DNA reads TGTGCCAGCAGTGGCCGGAGTATCTCCGCCGGCGGCTACACCTTC.

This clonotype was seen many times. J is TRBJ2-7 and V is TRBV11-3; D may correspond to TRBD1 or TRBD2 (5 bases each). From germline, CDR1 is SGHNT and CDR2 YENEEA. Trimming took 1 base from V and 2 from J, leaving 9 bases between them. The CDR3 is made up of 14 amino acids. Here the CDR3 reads CASSLAQGAYEQYF. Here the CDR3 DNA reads TGTGCCAGCAGCTTAGCCCAGGGAGCCTACGAGCAGTACTTC.

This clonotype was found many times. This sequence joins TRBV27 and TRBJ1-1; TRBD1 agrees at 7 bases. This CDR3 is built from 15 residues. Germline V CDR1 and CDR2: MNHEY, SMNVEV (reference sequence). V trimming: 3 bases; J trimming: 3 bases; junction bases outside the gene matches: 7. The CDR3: CASSFTRQGYTEAFF. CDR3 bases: TGTGCCAGCAGTTTTACCCGACAGGGATACACTGAAGCTTTCTTT.

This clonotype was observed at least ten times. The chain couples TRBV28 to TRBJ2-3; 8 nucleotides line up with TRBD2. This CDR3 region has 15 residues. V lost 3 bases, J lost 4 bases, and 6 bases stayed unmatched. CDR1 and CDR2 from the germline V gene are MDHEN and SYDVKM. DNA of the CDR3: TGTGCCAGCAGTTTCGTAGCGGGAAGATCAGATACGCAGTATTTT. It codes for CASSFVAGRSDTQYF.